These 11 T cell receptor beta chains came from one sample sequenced in a study of blood T cell repertoires in COVID-19. Sequencing used immunoSEQ multiplex PCR; TCRdb keeps in-frame clones, though not all of them. Here the sample spans about 120,000 clones, roughly 90% being singletons. Material: peripheral blood. The receptors here all came from a human donor with acute or convalescent COVID-19. The donor label of this sample is uncertain.

CDR3 DNA sequence: TGTGCCAGCAGCTTGAGGGGGGGAAGCTCTGGGGCCAACGTCCTGACTTTC. Protein product: CASSLRGGSSGANVLTF. This sequence joins TRBV7-2 and TRBJ2-6; perhaps TRBD2 as D (7 bases). Germline CDR1 SGHTA, CDR2 FQGNSA. The V end lost 3 bases, the J end lost 0 bases, and 12 bases lay between the germline ends. This CDR3 has 17 amino acids.

V and J are TRBV6-5 and TRBJ2-1; 7 nucleotides line up with TRBD2. Trimming removed 6 bases from V and 3 bases from J; junction bases left unmatched: 2. Germline CDR1 and CDR2: MNHEY and SVGAGI. CDR3 length equals 13 residues. CDR3 nucleotide sequence: TGTGCCAGCAGGCTAGCGGACTACAATGAGCAGTTCTTC. Encoded protein: CASRLADYNEQFF.

Written as DNA, the CDR3 is TGTGCCAGCAGTTTCCGGCCAGGGCCGAATCAGCCCCAGCATTTT. Its translation: CASSFRPGPNQPQHF. V usage is TRBV28 and J usage is TRBJ1-5; possible D gene TRBD1, 5 bases. V lost 3 bases, J lost 4 bases, and 13 bases lay in between. This CDR3 is 15 amino acids long. Per the germline V gene, CDR1 is MDHEN and CDR2 is SYDVKM.

The gene calls are TRBV12-3 or TRBV12-4 and TRBJ1-2; 7 bases align to TRBD1. The CDR3 runs 12 residues. The CDR3 sequence: CAQGTANYGYTF. The CDR3 coding sequence is TGTGCTCAGGGGACAGCTAACTATGGCTACACCTTC.

This chain connects TRBV6-2 or TRBV6-3 to TRBJ2-5; D gene ambiguous. There are 14 residues in the CDR3. Trimming left V 6 bases short and J 2 bases short, with 13 bases between. Germline V CDR1 and CDR2: MNHEY, SVGEGT. DNA for the CDR3: TGTGCCAGCAGCCTAGGCACAGTACAAGAGACCCAGTACTTC. The encoded protein is CASSLGTVQETQYF.

The chain combines TRBV3-1 (or the pseudogene TRBV3-2) with TRBJ1-5; D is perhaps TRBD1 (5 bases). Germline CDR1 LGHDT, CDR2 YNNKEL (reference sequence). The CDR3 extends over 12 amino acids. V lost 3 bases to trimming and J lost 9 bases, with 9 bases between them. As DNA, the CDR3 is TGTGCCAGCAGCCAGGGGCCGAGGCCCCAGCATTTT. Residues: CASSQGPRPQHF.

This rearrangement joins TRBV5-6 to TRBJ2-2; D might be TRBD2 (6 bases). V lost 4 bases and J 1 base, leaving 14 bases between the germline ends. Germline V gene sequence: CDR1 SGHDT, CDR2 YYEEEE. CDR3 length equals 16 residues. The chain's CDR3 is CASSPLGTGNTGELFF. DNA for the CDR3: TGTGCCAGCAGCCCCCTCGGGACTGGGAACACCGGGGAGCTGTTTTTT.

V usage is TRBV9 and J usage is TRBJ1-2, with TRBD1 matching 10 bases. The CDR3 covers 16 residues. Trimming took 7 bases from V and 4 from J; bases not matched to a gene: 13. Germline CDR1 and CDR2: SGDLS and YYNGEE. CDR3: CASEPGQGRSGYGYTF. DNA of the CDR3: TGTGCCAGCGAACCGGGACAGGGGAGGTCGGGCTATGGCTACACCTTC.

The chain employs TRBV12-3 or TRBV12-4 and TRBJ1-3; D ambiguous. Trimming shortened V by 5 bases and J by 9 bases, and 11 bases separated the two germline ends. The CDR3 has 12 residues. The CDR3 here is CASSADSPTIYF. In DNA form, the CDR3 reads TGTGCCAGCAGTGCGGACTCTCCCACCATATATTTT.

V is TRBV21-1 and J is TRBJ1-4. TRBV21-1 is a recognized pseudogene. CDR3 length equals 18 residues. CDR3 amino acids: CASSTRPSEEFTLEKLFF. DNA for the CDR3: TGTGCCAGCAGCACCCGGCCCAGCGAGGAGTTCACTCTTGAAAAACTGTTTTTT.

V usage is TRBV9 and J usage is TRBJ2-3; maybe TRBD1 (5 bases). The CDR3 runs to 14 residues. The ends were cut back, 0 bases at V and 8 bases at J, with 13 bases in the middle. Germline CDR1 is SGDLS and CDR2 is YYNGEE. CDR3 DNA sequence: TGTGCCAGCAGCGTAGGACCAATTCAGGGTACGCAGTATTTT. Translating gives CASSVGPIQGTQYF.